The T cell receptor (beta chain) under discussion was sequenced for a study of T cells after yellow fever vaccination. Study-wide context: Low-cell-number fractions were prepared with SMART-Seq v4 Ultra Low Input. Findings and caveats of the study: FACS-sorted repertoires could contain abundant clonotypes contaminating from the bulk population. Subsequent to the booster, the majority of primary-vaccination clones reappeared (96% CD4, approximately 90% CD8).

Notes on this clonotype: Its specificity is not known.

For TCR, cDNA came from 5'RACE template switching, which added a universal primer site and UMIs. From the 5' RACE reads, TCRdb called clonotypes with MiXCR, one entry per CDR3 protein. The sample gives hundreds of thousands of distinct CDR3 sequences, approximately 3.8% of which show up once; around a quarter is in the top ten. This CDR3 comprises 16 residues. The junction had 9 bases not matched to a gene; V was cut back by 4 bases and J by 5 bases. Germline-derived CDR1 and CDR2 are MGHRA and YSYEKL. The receptor was derived from a man aged 18 to 29 who received the YFV17D yellow fever vaccine. The chain links TRBV4-1 to TRBJ2-3; the match to TRBD1 covers 10 bases. The sequencing here drew on PBMCs, taken on the day of the yellow fever booster vaccination. DNA of the CDR3: TGCGCCAGCAGCCGGACGACGGACAGGGGGAAAGATACGCAGTATTTT. This encodes CASSRTTDRGKDTQYF.